Each of the 26 T cell receptor beta chains below was sequenced from the same sample in a study of blood T cell repertoires in COVID-19 (dated by TCRdb to 2018 to 2021). Libraries were prepared through the immunoSEQ multiplex PCR assay. Drawn from immuneACCESS, this table holds only the in-frame rearrangements with V and J called that TCRdb kept. Clones are partly lost; checked studies trace under half to an unresolved V gene and leave the rest unexplained. This sample has 100,000 or so clones in its table, and more than 75% of those were observed once. The top ten clones comprise almost 7% of the sample. Sequencing was carried out using peripheral blood. The origin of the receptors is a man aged 45 to 65 with active or convalescent COVID-19.

V is TRBV7-8 and J is TRBJ2-3, with 8 bases aligning to TRBD1. There are 15 residues in the CDR3. From germline, CDR1 is SGHVS and CDR2 FQNEAQ. V shed 5 bases and J 1 base; nucleotides not matched to a gene: 5. The CDR3 region is CASSHGQGRTDTQYF. CDR3 nucleotides: TGTGCCAGCAGCCACGGACAGGGCCGCACAGATACGCAGTATTTT.

This chain uses TRBV5-4 with TRBJ2-5; 9 bases are a match to TRBD1. With V trimmed by 4 bases and J by 5 bases, 15 bases remained unmatched. The germline CDR1 and CDR2 sequences are SGHNT and YYREEE (reference sequence). The CDR3 has 17 residues. The CDR3 sequence is CASSRDRVPYPGETQYF. The CDR3 DNA reads as TGTGCCAGCAGCCGGGACAGGGTTCCGTACCCAGGGGAGACCCAGTACTTC.

This chain joins TRBV7-9 and TRBJ1-2; 10 bases fit TRBD1. Trimming at V came to 5 bases and at J to 4 bases, leaving 7 bases not matched to a gene. CDR1 and CDR2 from the germline V gene are SEHNR and FQNEAQ (reference sequence). The length of the CDR3 is 15 residues. The CDR3 DNA sequence: TGTGCCAGCAGCGCTGGGACAGGGGACGGCTATGGCTACACCTTC. Its protein is CASSAGTGDGYGYTF.

This clone has only a few counts. This chain links TRBV2 with TRBJ1-1; no firm D call. V was pared by 5 bases and J by 2 bases, with 15 bases between. CDR1 is SNHLY, CDR2 FYNNEI, per germline. This CDR3 spans 15 amino acids. In nucleotides, the CDR3 is TGTGCCAGCAGTTCCGCCCGGGTCGGTAACACTGAAGCTTTCTTT. Translation: CASSSARVGNTEAFF.

This chain joins TRBV19 and TRBJ2-2; D is perhaps TRBD1 (7 bases). The CDR3 extends over 16 amino acids. Germline V gene data show CDR1 as LNHDA and CDR2 as SQIVND (reference sequence). The V end was cut by 7 bases, the J end by 4 bases, with 19 bases between. DNA of the CDR3: TGTGCCAGTACCTCCGGAGGGGGACAGAGCACCGGGGAGCTGTTTTTT. Residues: CASTSGGGQSTGELFF. The complete variable domain, with remaining parts taken from reference TRBV19 and TRBJ2-2, reads DGGITQSPKYLFRKEGQNVTLSCEQNLNHDAMYWYRQDPGQGLRLIYYSQIVNDFQKGDIAEGYSVSREKKESFPLTVTSAQKNPTAFYLCASTSGGGQSTGELFFGEGSRLTVL.

The J gene is TRBJ1-2, the V gene TRBV7-9; D gene ambiguous. Trimming stripped 5 bases from V and 2 bases from J, with 6 bases between. This CDR3 is built from 12 residues. Germline loops: CDR1 SEHNR, CDR2 FQNEAQ (reference sequence). CDR3 region: CASSHINYGYTF. The DNA for the CDR3 is TGTGCCAGCAGCCACATAAACTATGGCTACACCTTC. Full variable domain (remainder filled in from reference TRBV7-9 and TRBJ1-2): DTGVSQNPRHKITKRGQNVTFRCDPISEHNRLYWYRQTLGQGPEFLTYFQNEAQLEKSRLLSDRFSAERPKGSFSTLEIQRTEQGDSAMYLCASSHINYGYTFGSGTRLTVV.

The chain combines TRBV5-6 with TRBJ1-1; 7 positions match TRBD1. This CDR3 has 15 residues. Germline-derived CDR1 and CDR2 are SGHDT and YYEEEE. V was pared by 3 bases and J by 0 bases, with 5 bases of the junction left unmatched. CDR3 region: CASSSDRVMNTEAFF. As DNA, the CDR3 is TGTGCCAGCAGCTCAGACAGGGTCATGAACACTGAAGCTTTCTTT.

The CDR3 loop is CASSPSGGAGNEQFF. CDR3 DNA sequence: TGTGCCAGCAGCCCTAGCGGGGGGGCTGGCAATGAGCAGTTCTTC. The V call is TRBV27, the J call TRBJ2-1, with 12 bases aligning to TRBD2. V lost 6 bases to trimming and J lost 6 bases; unmatched junction nucleotides: 6. The CDR3 has 15 residues. Germline CDR1 is MNHEY and CDR2 is SMNVEV (reference sequence).

V and J are TRBV28 and TRBJ2-7, with 9 nucleotides matching TRBD1. This CDR3 contains 13 residues. After removal of 6 bases from V and 7 bases from J, the junction contained 7 bases not matched to a gene. CDR1 and CDR2 from the germline V gene are MDHEN and SYDVKM. CDR3 nucleotide sequence: TGTGCCAGCAGCGGGACAGGGCCGAGGGAGCAGTACGTC. Translating gives CASSGTGPREQYV.

The chain is built from TRBV28 and TRBJ2-1; no firm D call. The germline V and J ends were trimmed by 6 bases and 5 bases, with 8 bases remaining between them. This CDR3 contains 12 residues. Germline V gives CDR1 MDHEN, CDR2 SYDVKM. The CDR3 sequence: CASSSLDNEQFF. CDR3 nucleotide sequence: TGTGCCAGCAGCTCCCTAGACAATGAGCAGTTCTTC.

V usage is TRBV5-6 and J usage is TRBJ1-2; no definite D call. Deletions cut 3 bases from V and 4 bases from J, with 16 bases between. This CDR3 region has 15 residues. Per the germline V gene, CDR1 is SGHDT and CDR2 is YYEEEE. CDR3 sequence: CASSSPGRAGYGYTF. DNA for the CDR3: TGTGCCAGCAGCTCTCCGGGCCGGGCGGGCTATGGCTACACCTTC.

The chain joins TRBV3-1 (or the pseudogene TRBV3-2) to TRBJ2-3; 16 positions agree with TRBD2. The trim removed 4 bases at V and 3 bases at J, leaving 10 bases unmatched. The CDR3 covers 19 residues. Per the germline V gene, CDR1 is LGHDT and CDR2 is YNNKEL (reference sequence). The CDR3 nucleotides are TGTGCCAGCAGCCGTTACCCGGGACTAGCGGGGGGGAGGACAGATACGCAGTATTTT. Protein: CASSRYPGLAGGRTDTQYF.

This chain uses TRBV2 with TRBJ1-2; 7 bases line up with TRBD1. Germline CDR1 SNHLY, CDR2 FYNNEI. The CDR3 totals 14 residues. V shed 5 bases and J 7 bases; nucleotides not matched to a gene: 10. CDR3 amino acids: CASSSDREQGGYTF. Written as DNA, the CDR3 is TGTGCCAGCAGTTCCGACAGGGAACAAGGTGGCTACACCTTC.

This chain joins TRBV18 and TRBJ2-7, with D perhaps matching TRBD2 (7 bases). Trimming removed 3 bases from V and 2 bases from J, with 20 bases in between. The CDR3 spans 17 residues. Germline V gives CDR1 KGHSH, CDR2 LQKENI. DNA for the CDR3: TGTGCCAGCTCACCCCCTACGACGGGGGGCTTCGCCTACGAGCAGTACTTC. Amino acids: CASSPPTTGGFAYEQYF.

The chain uses TRBV28 and TRBJ1-2, with TRBD1 matching 8 bases. This CDR3 region has 15 residues. The ends lost 3 bases at V and 5 bases at J; junction bases unmatched: 8. CDR1 is MDHEN, CDR2 SYDVKM, per germline. The CDR3 nucleotides are TGTGCCAGCAGTTTGGGATATCAGGGGGCTTATGGCTACACCTTC. It is translated as CASSLGYQGAYGYTF.

This clone was detected only a few times. The rearrangement links TRBV12-3 or TRBV12-4 to TRBJ1-5; no definite D call. The V gene lost 4 bases and the J gene lost 15 bases, with 16 bases spanning the gap. The CDR3 runs 12 residues. Written as DNA, the CDR3 is TGTGCCAGCAGTTCAGTCCTGGGCGGGAGGCATTTT. Amino acids: CASSSVLGGRHF.

There are a few counts of this clone. This chain uses TRBV9 with TRBJ2-1, with 11 bases aligning to TRBD2. Germline V lookup: CDR1 SGDLS, CDR2 YYNGEE. Trimming removed 4 bases from V and 12 bases from J; junction bases left unmatched: 9. The CDR3 contains 14 residues. The CDR3 DNA reads as TGTGCCAGCAGCCCCCAGACTAGCGGGGCGCCGCAGTTCTTC. Residues: CASSPQTSGAPQFF.

The rearrangement uses TRBV9 and TRBJ2-3; 11 bases match TRBD2. The ends lost 0 bases at V and 5 bases at J; junction bases unmatched: 11. CDR3 length equals 18 residues. The germline gives CDR1 SGDLS, CDR2 YYNGEE. The CDR3 DNA reads TGTGCCAGCAGCGTAGGGTCGGAGCTAGCGGGGGGTCAAGATACGCAGTATTTT. It codes for CASSVGSELAGGQDTQYF. Looking up the rest from reference TRBV9 and TRBJ2-3 gives the full variable domain: DSGVTQTPKHLITATGQRVTLRCSPRSGDLSVYWYQQSLDQGLQFLIQYYNGEERAKGNILERFSAQQFPDLHSELNLSSLELGDSALYFCASSVGSELAGGQDTQYFGPGTRLTVL.

The chain employs TRBV4-2 and TRBJ2-5, with D uncertain. The CDR3 length is 13 residues. V gave up 0 bases and J gave up 2 bases, with 4 bases separating them. Germline values: CDR1 LGHNA, CDR2 YNFKEQ. Here the CDR3 reads CASSQEQQETQYF. CDR3 coding DNA: TGTGCCAGCAGCCAAGAACAGCAAGAGACCCAGTACTTC.

This chain joins TRBV5-5 and TRBJ2-5; 11 nucleotides align to TRBD1. Trimming removed 0 bases from V and 1 base from J; junction bases left unmatched: 5. This CDR3 is 17 amino acids long. CDR1 is SGHKS, CDR2 YYEKEE, per germline (reference sequence). CDR3 protein: CASSLGTGGASQETQYF. In nucleotides, the CDR3 is TGTGCCAGCAGCTTGGGGACAGGGGGCGCTTCCCAAGAGACCCAGTACTTC.

The V and J genes are TRBV20-1 and TRBJ1-2; D is possibly TRBD1 (5 bases). CDR1 is DFQATT, CDR2 SNEGSKA, per germline (reference sequence). Trimming stripped 3 bases from V and 7 bases from J, with 12 bases between. The CDR3 is 12 residues long. The CDR3 region has the DNA TGCAGTGCTAGTCAGGGTGGTGGTGGCTACACCTTC. Translation: CSASQGGGGYTF.

V is TRBV5-3 and J is TRBJ2-2; 11 positions match TRBD1. Being an ORF, TRBV5-3 has a function that is uncertain. V shed 4 bases, J shed 7 bases, and the junction held 9 bases outside the gene matches. The CDR3 extends over 16 amino acids. The CDR3 region is CARSHPGTGGSGELFF. Written as DNA, the CDR3 is TGTGCCAGAAGCCACCCCGGGACAGGGGGAAGCGGGGAGCTGTTTTTT.

The rearrangement uses TRBV11-2 and TRBJ1-2, with 7 bases that match TRBD1. The J segment lost 2 bases and the V segment lost 5 bases, leaving 8 bases of the junction unmatched. Per germline, CDR1 SGHAT and CDR2 FQNNGV. CDR3 length equals 15 residues. The CDR3 sequence is CASSPRQGRNYGYTF. CDR3 in DNA: TGTGCCAGCAGCCCCCGACAGGGAAGGAACTATGGCTACACCTTC.

The chain combines TRBV19 with TRBJ2-3, with 12 bases that match TRBD1. J was trimmed by 8 bases and V by 6 bases; bases with no gene match: 15. Germline values: CDR1 LNHDA, CDR2 SQIVND (reference sequence). This CDR3 region has 17 residues. The CDR3 DNA reads TGTGCCAGTAGCCCCTCGACCGGGACAGGGGGCAGAGTTACGCAGTATTTT. Its translation: CASSPSTGTGGRVTQYF.

This clone has just a few counts. The CDR3 here is CASSQGLAGVNEQFF. Here the CDR3 DNA reads TGTGCCAGCAGCCAAGGACTAGCGGGGGTCAATGAGCAGTTCTTC. The genes are TRBV14 and TRBJ2-1, with 12 bases matching TRBD2. The V segment lost 1 base and the J segment 6 bases; nucleotides outside the gene matches: 1. Germline-derived CDR1 and CDR2 are SGHDN and FVKESK. The CDR3 is made up of 15 amino acids. The whole variable domain, remainder taken from reference TRBV14 and TRBJ2-1, is EAGVTQFPSHSVIEKGQTVTLRCDPISGHDNLYWYRRVMGKEIKFLLHFVKESKQDESGMPNNRFLAERTGGTYSTLKVQPAELEDSGVYFCASSQGLAGVNEQFFGPGTRLTVL.

The chain has TRBV4-1 and TRBJ2-7; 7 bases are shared with TRBD1. The CDR3 runs to 14 residues. The junction had 6 bases not matched to a gene; V was cut back by 4 bases and J by 3 bases. In germline, CDR1 is MGHRA, CDR2 YSYEKL. The CDR3 coding sequence is TGCGCCAGCAGCCGCAAAGACAGGGACTACGAGCAGTACTTC. Its translation is CASSRKDRDYEQYF.